This TCR beta chain was documented in a study of T-cell memory formation after mild COVID-19. Findings and limits, study-wide: Second-wave clones reaching peak frequency on day 37 lacked confirmed SARS-CoV-2 specificity. Researchers report contracting CD4+ clones mostly in CM and EM, with CD8+ clones in EMRA.

In regard to this clonotype: Its matching antigen is unknown.

CDR1 and CDR2 from the germline V gene are KGHDR and SFDVKD. V lost 2 bases and J lost 6, with 6 bases in between. This CDR3 has 12 residues. TCRdb analysed the 5' RACE reads with MiXCR anew, one entry per CDR3 protein. The sample has around 400,000 distinct CDR3 sequences; 24% are singletons. J is TRBJ1-2 and V is TRBV24-1; D is unresolved. The source of this sequence is an adult woman who had mild COVID-19 (a few samples of this study predate the infection). Cell type and time point are not known. Sequenced sample: PBMCs or a T cell subset sorted from them (not recorded which). In nucleotides, the CDR3 is TGTGCCACCAGTGATTACCTCGATGGCTACACCTTC. Protein product: CATSDYLDGYTF.